This is a list of T cell receptor beta chains from one sample in a study of shared clonotypes between healthy human individuals. Here immunoSEQ multiplex PCR was the method, and the copy in TCRdb shows in-frame clones only, minus some. The top ten clones hold under 1.5% of a sample with about 2 million clones, less than 95% of them seen once. What was sequenced was naive CD8+ T cells sorted from blood. These receptors were obtained from a man aged 18-30 years in good health. CDR3s leave out the opening cysteine and the closing phenylalanine or tryptophan. Fields, in order: D gene, V gene, clone size, CDR3 protein. D genes are given only for firm matches. Size values are once, few and many counts, or a class for expanded clones, and some rows have none.

D: TRBD2
V: TRBV30
size: -
CDR3: AGRGPPTYEQY

D: TRBD1
V: TRBV18
size: -
CDR3: ASSAQGWEQY

D: -
V: TRBV2
size: -
CDR3: ASSGNDQETQY

D: -
V: TRBV25-1
size: -
CDR3: AGSRFQIPGETQY

D: -
V: TRBV27
size: -
CDR3: ASSPGQLNTEAF

D: -
V: TRBV5-1
size: -
CDR3: ASSLDVGVNYGYT

D: -
V: TRBV4-3
size: -
CDR3: ASSGRPGLEKLF

D: TRBD1
V: TRBV25-1
size: -
CDR3: ASSETRDRGNYGYT

D: -
V: TRBV30
size: -
CDR3: AWSQQIMAMY

D: -
V: TRBV25-1
size: -
CDR3: ATIPLGSDTQY

D: TRBD1
V: TRBV2
size: -
CDR3: ASRNTGVGAGELF

D: TRBD1
V: TRBV7-7
size: -
CDR3: ASSPIRDRDISPLH

D: -
V: TRBV27
size: -
CDR3: ASRRTETYGYT

D: TRBD1
V: TRBV10-1
size: -
CDR3: ASSEDRVHYEQY

D: -
V: TRBV15
size: -
CDR3: ATSRVAGPSYEQY

D: TRBD2
V: TRBV9
size: -
CDR3: ASSPAAGAWDEQY

D: TRBD2
V: TRBV4-3
size: -
CDR3: ASKIAGDNNEQF

D: TRBD1
V: TRBV6-5
size: -
CDR3: ASSYRGQILTGELF

D: TRBD1
V: TRBV2
size: -
CDR3: ASSYGQGEELF

D: -
V: TRBV2
size: -
CDR3: ASSASGVAYEQY

D: -
V: TRBV11-2
size: -
CDR3: ASSSPPGWSATDTQY

D: -
V: TRBV19
size: -
CDR3: ASSIINGVRGGGYT

D: TRBD1
V: TRBV6-6
size: -
CDR3: ATTPGGQQPQH

D: TRBD1
V: TRBV6-6
size: once
CDR3: ASSYSTGGAYEQY